The rows below give T cell receptor beta chains drawn from one sample of a study of cytomegalovirus exposure and HLA in healthy donors. Method: immunoSEQ multiplex PCR; TCRdb's copy keeps in-frame clones and lacks some. The sample has under 200,000 clones, around four fifths seen once. Input material: PBMCs. The source is a man aged 30 to 39 in good health and CMV-seronegative. Both conserved end residues are part of each CDR3. D genes are given only for firm matches. Part of the rows lack a size; the others show once, few, many or a class for expanded clones.

J | V | size | D | DNA | CDR3
TRBJ1-2 | TRBV11-2 | few | - | TGTGCCAGCAGCTTAGTCGATGGCTACACCTTC | CASSLVDGYTF
TRBJ1-2 | TRBV5-4 | - | - | TGTGCCAGCAGCTTGGATGGCAGGGTGCACTATGGCTACACCTTC | CASSLDGRVHYGYTF
TRBJ1-5 | TRBV2 | - | - | TGTGCCAGCAGTGACAGGGTTACTCAGCCCCAGCATTTT | CASSDRVTQPQHF
TRBJ2-7 | TRBV15 | - | - | TGTGCCACCAGCAGAGAAGGCGGGAACTACGAGCAGTACTTC | CATSREGGNYEQYF
TRBJ2-3 | TRBV13 | - | TRBD2 | TGTGCCAGCAGCTCGGCTAGCGGGAGGGTCCCAGATACGCAGTATTTT | CASSSASGRVPDTQYF
TRBJ1-1 | TRBV30 | - | TRBD1 | TGTGCCTGGGGACAGGTGAACACTGAAGCTTTCTTT | CAWGQVNTEAFF
TRBJ2-2 | TRBV5-6 | - | - | TGTGCCAGCAACATGGGGGGGAACACCGGGGAGCTGTTTTTT | CASNMGGNTGELFF
TRBJ1-2 | TRBV10-1 | - | - | TGCGCCAGCAGTGACTCGATAACGACAGCACTCGATGGCTACACCTTC | CASSDSITTALDGYTF
TRBJ2-5 | TRBV28 | - | - | TGTGCCAGCAGTTTACCGGCGGAGGTTCAAGAGACCCAGTACTTC | CASSLPAEVQETQYF
TRBJ1-6 | TRBV7-2 | once | - | TGTGCCAGCAGCTTAGCGGGAGGGTATAATTCACCCCTCCACTTT | CASSLAGGYNSPLHF
TRBJ2-3 | TRBV9 | - | - | TGTGCCAGCAGCGTAGATGCTAGCGAACGGGATACGCAGTATTTT | CASSVDASERDTQYF
TRBJ2-1 | TRBV28 | - | TRBD1 | TGTGCCAGTCGACAGGGTGGGGGCGATGAGCAGTTCTTC | CASRQGGGDEQFF
TRBJ2-7 | TRBV30 | - | - | TGTGCCTGGAGTGGAGGGTACGACGAGCAGTACTTC | CAWSGGYDEQYF
TRBJ1-1 | TRBV4-1 | - | - | TGCGCCAGCAGCCCCCTCGGAGGGAGGGAGAACACTGAAGCTTTCTTT | CASSPLGGRENTEAFF
TRBJ1-1 | TRBV2 | - | - | TGTGCCAGCAGGGGGCAGAACACTGAAGCTTTCTTT | CASRGQNTEAFF
TRBJ2-7 | TRBV10-2 | medium-sized | - | TGCGCCAGCAGTGGGAACCGGGACTACGAGCAGTACTTC | CASSGNRDYEQYF
TRBJ2-7 | TRBV21-1 | - | - | TGTGCCAGCAGCATTGGACAGGGCAGAAGTTACGAGCAGTACTTC | CASSIGQGRSYEQYF
TRBJ1-1 | TRBV7-9 | - | - | TGTGCCAGCAGCTTGCGGGGCAACACTGAAGCTTTCTTT | CASSLRGNTEAFF
TRBJ2-3 | TRBV7-2 | - | TRBD2 | TGTGCCAGCAGCTGGAGACTAAGCGGGAGCTCCGCCAGCACAGATACGCAGTATTTT | CASSWRLSGSSASTDTQYF
TRBJ1-1 | TRBV5-1 | - | - | TGCGCCAGCAGCTTGGAATGGGGAGACACTGAAGCTTTCTTT | CASSLEWGDTEAFF
TRBJ2-1 | TRBV4-1 | - | TRBD1 | TGCGCCAGCAGCCAAGAACTCACCGGGACAGGCTCCTACAATGAGCAGTTCTTC | CASSQELTGTGSYNEQFF
TRBJ2-7 | TRBV9 | - | TRBD2 | TGTGCCAGCAACTCCGGACTAGCGGGGCTCCACTTC | CASNSGLAGLHF
TRBJ2-5 | TRBV11-2 | - | - | TGTGCCAGCAGCTCCGATTCTAGCGCTAATCTACAAGAGACCCAGTACTTC | CASSSDSSANLQETQYF
TRBJ2-7 | TRBV25-1 | - | - | TGTGCCAGCAGTGAATACCTCTACGAGCAGTACTTC | CASSEYLYEQYF
TRBJ2-7 | TRBV7-2 | once | - | TGTGCCAGCAGCTTTTCCTCCCTCGAGGCAGCTGAGCAGTACTTC | CASSFSSLEAAEQYF
TRBJ2-5 | TRBV30 | - | TRBD2 | TGTGCCTGGAGCGTCAACAGGCTAGCGGCCCAAGAGACCCAGTACTTC | CAWSVNRLAAQETQYF
TRBJ2-3 | TRBV5-1 | - | - | TGCGCCAGCAGCTTGGGGCAGGGAGGAGATACGCAGTATTTT | CASSLGQGGDTQYF
TRBJ2-5 | TRBV10-3 | - | - | TGTGCCACGACACCCCAACGAGCGGGTCCGATGGGGGAGCAGTACTTC | CATTPQRAGPMGEQYF
TRBJ1-1 | TRBV7-6 | - | - | TGTGCCAGCAGCTTGGGACAATTGAACACTGAAGCTTTCTTT | CASSLGQLNTEAFF
TRBJ2-1 | TRBV7-2 | - | TRBD1 | TGTGCCAGCAGCTTAGAGGTTTGGGACAGGGCCTACAATGAGCAGTTCTTC | CASSLEVWDRAYNEQFF
TRBJ2-1 | TRBV5-1 | - | - | TGCGCCAGCAGCCCGTCCTTCGGCTCCTACAATGAGCAGTTCTTC | CASSPSFGSYNEQFF
TRBJ2-2 | TRBV7-9 | - | - | TGTGCCAGCAGCGCCTACGGGGAGGCCGGGGAGCTGTTTTTT | CASSAYGEAGELFF
TRBJ2-3 | TRBV7-9 | - | - | TGTGCCAGCAGCCAGACGGGGATCCACAGTGAGACGCAGTATTTT | CASSQTGIHSETQYF
TRBJ1-5 | TRBV1 | - | - | TGCACCAGCAGCCAGAGGAACAGGGAGCGGGATAGCAATCAGCCCCAGCATTTT | CTSSQRNRERDSNQPQHF
TRBJ2-1 | TRBV4-1 | - | TRBD1 | TGCGCCAGCAGCCAAGATCGGGACAGGGTTGAGGTATCCTACAATGAGCAGTTCTTC | CASSQDRDRVEVSYNEQFF
TRBJ1-4 | TRBV25-1 | - | TRBD1 | TGTGCCAGCAGTGACCAGGGGGCGGGTAATGAAAAACTGTTTTTT | CASSDQGAGNEKLFF
TRBJ1-1 | TRBV7-2 | - | - | TGTGCCAGCAGCCCCCGGAAAACCGGGTACACTGAAGCTTTCTTT | CASSPRKTGYTEAFF
TRBJ2-7 | TRBV15 | - | TRBD1 | TGTGCCACCAGCAGACGGGACAGGGGGGAGCAGTACTTC | CATSRRDRGEQYF
TRBJ2-5 | TRBV4-1 | - | TRBD2 | TGCGCCAGCAGCCAAGACGGCGGGGGGGCCCCGGTCGGGACCCAGTACTTC | CASSQDGGGAPVGTQYF
TRBJ1-4 | TRBV19 | - | - | TGTGCCAGTAGATGGCCCCGGGGGGCCGGAGTTGAAAAACTGTTTTTT | CASRWPRGAGVEKLFF
TRBJ1-5 | TRBV9 | - | - | TGTGCCAGCAGCGCAACAGGGTTTCAGCCCCAGCATTTT | CASSATGFQPQHF
TRBJ2-5 | TRBV11-3 | - | - | TGTGCCAGCAGCTTACCCCCCGACGGGTCTTGCCAAGAGACCCAGTACTTC | CASSLPPDGSCQETQYF
TRBJ2-3 | TRBV19 | - | TRBD2 | TGTGCCAGTAGTACCCCGGTAGCGGGAGGGTTGGATACGCAGTATTTT | CASSTPVAGGLDTQYF
TRBJ2-1 | TRBV7-3 | - | TRBD1 | TGTGCCAGCAGCTTAGGACAGGTGACCTACAATGAGCAGTTCTTC | CASSLGQVTYNEQFF
TRBJ2-5 | TRBV6-1 | - | - | TGTGCCAGCAGTGACGGGGGAGGTCACCAAGAGACCCAGTACTTC | CASSDGGGHQETQYF
TRBJ2-7 | TRBV9 | - | - | TGTGCCAGCAGCGTAGCCGGAGCGGCCGGATACGAGCAGTACTTC | CASSVAGAAGYEQYF
TRBJ2-4 | TRBV5-1 | - | TRBD1 | TGCGCCAGCAGCTTGGGGACAGGACAACTAGCCAAAAACATTCAGTACTTC | CASSLGTGQLAKNIQYF